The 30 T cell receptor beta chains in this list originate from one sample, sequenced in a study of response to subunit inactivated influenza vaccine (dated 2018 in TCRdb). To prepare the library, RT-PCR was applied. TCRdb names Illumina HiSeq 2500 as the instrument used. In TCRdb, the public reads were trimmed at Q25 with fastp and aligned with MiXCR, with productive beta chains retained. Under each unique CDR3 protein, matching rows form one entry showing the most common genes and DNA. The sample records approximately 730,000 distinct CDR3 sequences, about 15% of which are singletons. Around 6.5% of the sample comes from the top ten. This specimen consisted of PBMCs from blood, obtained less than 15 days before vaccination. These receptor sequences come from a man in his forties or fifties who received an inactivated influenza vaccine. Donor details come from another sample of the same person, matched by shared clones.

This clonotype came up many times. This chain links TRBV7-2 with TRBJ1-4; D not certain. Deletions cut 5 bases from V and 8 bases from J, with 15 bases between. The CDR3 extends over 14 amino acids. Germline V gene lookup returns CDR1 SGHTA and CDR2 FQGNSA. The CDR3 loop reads CASSPDAGWEKLFF. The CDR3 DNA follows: TGTGCCAGCAGCCCTGACGCCGGTTGGGAAAAACTGTTTTTT.

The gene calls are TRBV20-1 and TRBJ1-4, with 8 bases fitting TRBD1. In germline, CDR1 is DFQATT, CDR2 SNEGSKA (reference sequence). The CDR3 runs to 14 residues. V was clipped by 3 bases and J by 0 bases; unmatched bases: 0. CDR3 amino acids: CSARGQATNEKLFF. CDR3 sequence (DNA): TGCAGTGCTAGGGGACAGGCAACTAATGAAAAACTGTTTTTT.

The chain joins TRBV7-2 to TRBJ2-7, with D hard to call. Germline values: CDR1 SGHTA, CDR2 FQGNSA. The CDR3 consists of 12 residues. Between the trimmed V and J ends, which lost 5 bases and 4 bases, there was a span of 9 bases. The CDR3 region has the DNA TGTGCCAGCAGCACGCCGGGTTACGAGCAGTACTTC. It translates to CASSTPGYEQYF.

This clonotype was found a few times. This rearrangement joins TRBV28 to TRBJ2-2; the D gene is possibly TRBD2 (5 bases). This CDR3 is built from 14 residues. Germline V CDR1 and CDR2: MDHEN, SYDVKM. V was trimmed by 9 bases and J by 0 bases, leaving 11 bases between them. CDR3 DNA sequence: TGTGCCAGGGGGAAGGGAGCGAACACCGGGGAGCTGTTTTTT. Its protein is CARGKGANTGELFF.

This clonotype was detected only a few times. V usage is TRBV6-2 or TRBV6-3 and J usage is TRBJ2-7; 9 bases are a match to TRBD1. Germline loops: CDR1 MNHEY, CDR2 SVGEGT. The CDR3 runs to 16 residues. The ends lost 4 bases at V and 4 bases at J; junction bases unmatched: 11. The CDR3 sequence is CASSLTNRGRRYEQYF. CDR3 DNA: TGTGCCAGCAGTTTAACCAACAGGGGGCGAAGGTACGAGCAGTACTTC.

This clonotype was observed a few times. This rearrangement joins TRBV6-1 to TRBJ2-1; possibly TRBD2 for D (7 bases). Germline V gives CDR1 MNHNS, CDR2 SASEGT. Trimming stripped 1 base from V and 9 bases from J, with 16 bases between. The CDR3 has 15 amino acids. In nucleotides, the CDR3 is TGTGCCAGCAGTGAAGTAGGGGGGAGGGCCGGTGAGCAGTTCTTC. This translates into CASSEVGGRAGEQFF.

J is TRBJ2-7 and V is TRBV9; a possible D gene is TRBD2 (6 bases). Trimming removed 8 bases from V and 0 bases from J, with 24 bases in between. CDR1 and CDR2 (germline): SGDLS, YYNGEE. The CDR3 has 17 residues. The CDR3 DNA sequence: TGTGCCAGGAATTCCCTCGGGGGTGTGGGACTCTCCTACGAGCAGTACTTC. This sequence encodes CARNSLGGVGLSYEQYF. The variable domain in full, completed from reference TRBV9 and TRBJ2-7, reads DSGVTQTPKHLITATGQRVTLRCSPRSGDLSVYWYQQSLDQGLQFLIQYYNGEERAKGNILERFSAQQFPDLHSELNLSSLELGDSALYFCARNSLGGVGLSYEQYFGPGTRLTVT.

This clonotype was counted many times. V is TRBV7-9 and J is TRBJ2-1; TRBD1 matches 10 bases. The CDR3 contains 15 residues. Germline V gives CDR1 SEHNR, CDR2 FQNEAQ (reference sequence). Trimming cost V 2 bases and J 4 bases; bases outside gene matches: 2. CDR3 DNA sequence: TGTGCCAGCAGCTTAAGGACAGGGGGTTACAATGAGCAGTTCTTC. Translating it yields CASSLRTGGYNEQFF.

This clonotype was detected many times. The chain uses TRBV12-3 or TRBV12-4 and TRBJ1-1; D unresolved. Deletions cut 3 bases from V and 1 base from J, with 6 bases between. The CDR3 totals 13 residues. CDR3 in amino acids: CASSFGGNTEAFF. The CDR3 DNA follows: TGTGCCAGCAGTTTCGGCGGGAACACTGAAGCTTTCTTT.

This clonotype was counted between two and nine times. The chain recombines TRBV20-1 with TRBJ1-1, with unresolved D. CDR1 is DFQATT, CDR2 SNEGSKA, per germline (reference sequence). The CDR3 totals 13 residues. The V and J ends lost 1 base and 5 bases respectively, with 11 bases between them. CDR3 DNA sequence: TGCAGTGCTAGAGGCGAGGGAAGGACTGAAGCTTTCTTT. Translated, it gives CSARGEGRTEAFF.

CDR3 bases: TGTGCCAGCAGCGTAGACGGTGGAAACACCATATATTTT. Amino acids: CASSVDGGNTIYF. The rearrangement uses TRBV7-2 and TRBJ1-3; no clear D gene. The germline V gene has CDR1 SGHTA and CDR2 FQGNSA. This CDR3 has 13 residues. Trimming left V 5 bases short and J 3 bases short, with 8 bases between. Full variable domain (remainder filled in from reference TRBV7-2 and TRBJ1-3): GAGVSQSPSNKVTEKGKDVELRCDPISGHTALYWYRQSLGQGLEFLIYFQGNSAPDKSGLPSDRFSAERTGGSVSTLTIQRTQQEDSAVYLCASSVDGGNTIYFGEGSWLTVV.

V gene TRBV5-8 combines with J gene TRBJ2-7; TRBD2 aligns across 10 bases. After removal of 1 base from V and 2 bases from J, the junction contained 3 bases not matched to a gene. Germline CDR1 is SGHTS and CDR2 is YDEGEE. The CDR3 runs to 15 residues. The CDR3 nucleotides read TGTGCCAGCAGCTTGTTACTAGCGGGGACCTACGAGCAGTACTTC. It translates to CASSLLLAGTYEQYF.

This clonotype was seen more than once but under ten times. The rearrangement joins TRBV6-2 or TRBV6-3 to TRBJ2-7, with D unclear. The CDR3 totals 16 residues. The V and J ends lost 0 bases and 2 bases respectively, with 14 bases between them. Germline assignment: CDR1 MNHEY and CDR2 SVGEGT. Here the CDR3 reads CASSYSNVHSPYEQYF. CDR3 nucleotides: TGTGCCAGCAGTTACTCGAATGTCCACAGTCCCTACGAGCAGTACTTC.

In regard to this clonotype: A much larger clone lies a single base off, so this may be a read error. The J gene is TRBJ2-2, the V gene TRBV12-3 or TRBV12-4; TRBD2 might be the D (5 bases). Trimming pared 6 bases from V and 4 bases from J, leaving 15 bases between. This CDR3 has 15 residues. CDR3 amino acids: CASRQPGSSTGELFF. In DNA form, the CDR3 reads TGTGCCAGCAGACAACCGGGGTCGAGCACCGGGGAGCTGTTTTTT.

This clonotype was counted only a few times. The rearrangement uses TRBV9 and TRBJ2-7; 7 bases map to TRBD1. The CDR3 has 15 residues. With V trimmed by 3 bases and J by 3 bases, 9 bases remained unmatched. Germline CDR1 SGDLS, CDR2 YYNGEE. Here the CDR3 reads CASSAHPGQNYEQYF. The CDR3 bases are TGTGCCAGCAGCGCCCATCCGGGACAGAACTACGAGCAGTACTTC.

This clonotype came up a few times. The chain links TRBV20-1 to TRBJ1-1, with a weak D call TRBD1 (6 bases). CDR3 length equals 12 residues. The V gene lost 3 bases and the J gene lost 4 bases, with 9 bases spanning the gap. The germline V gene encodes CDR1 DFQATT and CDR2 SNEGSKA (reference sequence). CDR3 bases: TGCAGTGCTAGGAAGGGGGTCACTGAAGCTTTCTTT. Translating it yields CSARKGVTEAFF.

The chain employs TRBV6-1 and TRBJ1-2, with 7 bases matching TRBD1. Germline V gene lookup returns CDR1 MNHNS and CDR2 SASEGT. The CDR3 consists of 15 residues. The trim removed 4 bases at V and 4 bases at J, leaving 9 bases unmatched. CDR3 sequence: CASSARQGVSYGYTF. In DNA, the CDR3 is TGTGCCAGCAGTGCGCGACAGGGTGTGTCCTATGGCTACACCTTC.

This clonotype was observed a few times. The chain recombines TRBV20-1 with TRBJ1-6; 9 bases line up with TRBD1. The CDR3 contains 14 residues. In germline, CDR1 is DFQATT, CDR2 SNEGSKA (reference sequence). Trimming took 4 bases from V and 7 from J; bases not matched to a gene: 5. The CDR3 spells CSAKIQGANSPLHF. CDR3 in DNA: TGCAGTGCTAAGATACAGGGGGCGAATTCACCCCTCCACTTT.

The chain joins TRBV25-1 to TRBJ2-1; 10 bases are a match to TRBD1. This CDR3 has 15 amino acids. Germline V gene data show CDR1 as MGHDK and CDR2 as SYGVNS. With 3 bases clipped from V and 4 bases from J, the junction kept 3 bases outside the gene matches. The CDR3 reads CASSDGQGVYNEQFF. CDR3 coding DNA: TGTGCCAGCAGTGACGGACAGGGGGTTTACAATGAGCAGTTCTTC.

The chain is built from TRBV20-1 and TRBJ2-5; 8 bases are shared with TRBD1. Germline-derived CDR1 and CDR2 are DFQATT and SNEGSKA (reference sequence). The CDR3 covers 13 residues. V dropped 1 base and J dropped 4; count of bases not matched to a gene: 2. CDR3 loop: CSARGTGRETQYF. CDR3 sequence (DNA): TGCAGTGCTAGAGGGACAGGGAGAGAGACCCAGTACTTC.

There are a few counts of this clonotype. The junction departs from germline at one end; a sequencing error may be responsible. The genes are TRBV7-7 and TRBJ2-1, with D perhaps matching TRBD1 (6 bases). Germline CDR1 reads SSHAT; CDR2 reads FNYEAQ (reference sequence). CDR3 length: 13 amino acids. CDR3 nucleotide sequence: TGTGCTAGCAGCTCTAGCAGGGGTGCGGGGCAGTTCTTC. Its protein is CASSSSRGAGQFF.

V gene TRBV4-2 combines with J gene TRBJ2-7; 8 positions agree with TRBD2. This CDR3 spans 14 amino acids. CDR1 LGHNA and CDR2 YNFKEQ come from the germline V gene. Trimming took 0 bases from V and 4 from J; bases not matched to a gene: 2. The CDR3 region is CASSQEGLGYEQYF. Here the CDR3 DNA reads TGTGCCAGCAGCCAAGAGGGACTAGGGTACGAGCAGTACTTC.

The CDR3 is CASSNQQGRGTYEQYF. DNA of the CDR3: TGTGCCAGCAGCAACCAACAGGGAAGAGGCACCTACGAGCAGTACTTC. The chain couples TRBV11-2 to TRBJ2-7; perhaps TRBD1 as D (6 bases). Germline CDR1 is SGHAT and CDR2 is FQNNGV. The germline V and J ends were trimmed by 5 bases and 2 bases, with 19 bases remaining between them. The CDR3 totals 16 residues.

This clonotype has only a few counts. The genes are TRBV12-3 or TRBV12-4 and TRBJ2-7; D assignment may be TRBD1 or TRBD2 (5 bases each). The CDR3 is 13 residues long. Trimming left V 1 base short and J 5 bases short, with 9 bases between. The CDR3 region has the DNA TGTGCCAGCAGTTTAGGTGGGACCAACGAGCAGTACTTC. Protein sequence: CASSLGGTNEQYF.

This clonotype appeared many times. This CDR3 is CASSLGQVSYNEQFF. The CDR3 DNA reads as TGCGCCAGCAGCTTGGGGCAGGTCTCCTACAATGAGCAGTTCTTC. The genes are TRBV5-1 and TRBJ2-1; no clear D gene. V was clipped by 0 bases and J by 0 bases, with 7 bases between them. CDR1 SGHRS and CDR2 YFSETQ come from the germline V gene. The CDR3 covers 15 residues.

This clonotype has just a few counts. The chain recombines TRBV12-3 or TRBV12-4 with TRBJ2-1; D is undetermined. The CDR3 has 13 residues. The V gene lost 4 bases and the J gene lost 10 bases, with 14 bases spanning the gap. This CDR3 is CASSSKLGWEQFF. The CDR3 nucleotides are TGTGCCAGCAGTTCAAAGCTAGGGTGGGAGCAGTTCTTC.

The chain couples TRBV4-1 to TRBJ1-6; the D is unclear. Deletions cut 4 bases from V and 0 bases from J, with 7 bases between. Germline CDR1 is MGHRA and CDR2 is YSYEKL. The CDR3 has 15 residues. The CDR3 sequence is CASSLDPSYNSPLHF. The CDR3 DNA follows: TGCGCCAGCAGCCTCGACCCCTCCTATAATTCACCCCTCCACTTT.

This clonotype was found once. The CDR3 is CASSLSRTEPYEQYF. For the CDR3, the DNA is TGCGCCAGCAGCTTGTCTAGGACAGAACCCTACGAGCAGTACTTC. The gene calls are TRBV5-1 and TRBJ2-7; perhaps TRBD1 as D (6 bases). With 1 base removed from V and 2 bases from J, the gap between germline ends came to 13 bases. Germline V gene sequence: CDR1 SGHRS, CDR2 YFSETQ. This CDR3 comprises 15 residues.

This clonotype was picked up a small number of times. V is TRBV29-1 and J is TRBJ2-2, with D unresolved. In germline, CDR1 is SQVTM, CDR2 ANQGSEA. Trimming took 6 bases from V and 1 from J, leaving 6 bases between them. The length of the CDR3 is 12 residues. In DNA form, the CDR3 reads TGCAGCGTCCACTTGAACACCGGGGAGCTGTTTTTT. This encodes CSVHLNTGELFF.

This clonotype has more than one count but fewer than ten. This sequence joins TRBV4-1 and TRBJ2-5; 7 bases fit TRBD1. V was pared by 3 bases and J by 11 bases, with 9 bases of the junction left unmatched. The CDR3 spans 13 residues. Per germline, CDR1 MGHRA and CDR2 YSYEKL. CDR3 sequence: CASSQETGPRQYF. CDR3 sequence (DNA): TGCGCCAGCAGCCAGGAGACAGGGCCTAGGCAGTACTTC.